The 27 T cell receptor beta chains listed next were all sequenced from one sample in a study of T cell responses to AZD1222 COVID-19 vaccine. The repertoire was sequenced with immunoSEQ multiplex PCR; TCRdb's copy has only in-frame clones and lacks some. The sample holds 150,000 to 180,000 clones, 75% to 90% seen once. This sample comprised peripheral blood, obtained 28 days after the second AZD1222 dose. The origin of the receptors is an adult who received the AZD1222 COVID-19 vaccine.

V is TRBV28 and J is TRBJ1-4; maybe TRBD1 (6 bases). This CDR3 is 14 amino acids long. Trimming took off 5 bases at V and 7 bases at J, with 14 bases between the two ends. Germline V gene sequence: CDR1 MDHEN, CDR2 SYDVKM. The DNA of the CDR3 is TGTGCCAGCAGTCAAGGGGGGGGTGGTGAAAAACTGTTTTTT. As protein: CASSQGGGGEKLFF.

The rearrangement joins TRBV7-2 to TRBJ2-1, with 12 bases lining up with TRBD2. V shed 6 bases and J 5 bases; nucleotides not matched to a gene: 5. Per germline, CDR1 SGHTA and CDR2 FQGNSA. This CDR3 is built from 15 residues. This chain's CDR3 is CASSRRLAGDNEQFF. The CDR3 bases are TGTGCCAGCAGTCGGAGACTAGCGGGAGACAATGAGCAGTTCTTC.

This rearrangement joins TRBV6-5 to TRBJ2-7; TRBD1 might be the D (5 bases). The germline V gene encodes CDR1 MNHEY and CDR2 SVGAGI. The CDR3 runs to 13 residues. Trimming cost V 6 bases and J 9 bases, with 18 bases left between them. The DNA of the CDR3 is TGTGCCAGCAGGCCGCCCGGTTTCCAGGGGCAGTACTTC. This sequence encodes CASRPPGFQGQYF.

J is TRBJ2-2 and V is TRBV29-1; no reliable D call. This CDR3 has 14 residues. Germline values: CDR1 SQVTM, CDR2 ANQGSEA. V lost 2 bases to trimming and J lost 1 base, with 8 bases between them. The DNA for the CDR3 is TGCAGCGTTGAAAGGAGTGGGAACACCGGGGAGCTGTTTTTT. Residues: CSVERSGNTGELFF.

The chain recombines TRBV27 with TRBJ1-6; weak D call: TRBD1 (5 bases). Germline CDR1 is MNHEY and CDR2 is SMNVEV (reference sequence). The CDR3 extends over 15 amino acids. Trimming left V 2 bases short and J 6 bases short, with 11 bases between. CDR3 sequence reads: CASSLLGDFNSPLHF. CDR3 DNA sequence: TGTGCCAGCAGTTTACTAGGGGATTTTAATTCACCCCTCCACTTT.

The J gene is TRBJ1-4, the V gene TRBV3-1 (or the pseudogene TRBV3-2); D is unclear. Deletions cut 4 bases from V and 5 bases from J, with 5 bases between. The CDR3 extends over 12 amino acids. The germline V gene encodes CDR1 LGHDT and CDR2 YNNKEL (reference sequence). CDR3 loop: CASSLRNEKLFF. CDR3 in DNA: TGTGCCAGCAGCCTTAGGAATGAAAAACTGTTTTTT.

This chain links TRBV30 with TRBJ1-2; 7 bases line up with TRBD1. The germline CDR1 and CDR2 sequences are GTSNPN and SVGIG (reference sequence). The CDR3 extends over 14 amino acids. V dropped 1 base and J dropped 4; count of bases not matched to a gene: 6. The chain's CDR3 is CAWSGQGSFYGYTF. The DNA of the CDR3 is TGTGCCTGGAGTGGACAGGGAAGTTTCTATGGCTACACCTTC.

The chain combines TRBV7-9 with TRBJ2-3; 10 positions match TRBD1. The trim removed 1 base at V and 6 bases at J, leaving 7 bases unmatched. Germline-derived CDR1 and CDR2 are SEHNR and FQNEAQ (reference sequence). The CDR3 has 16 amino acids. This CDR3 is CASSLGGTGAGDTQYF. In DNA, the CDR3 is TGTGCCAGCAGCTTAGGAGGGACAGGGGCAGGGGATACGCAGTATTTT.

The chain joins TRBV15 to TRBJ1-3; D gene unclear. Trimming removed 4 bases from V and 0 bases from J, with 4 bases in between. The CDR3 spans 13 residues. CDR1 LNHNV and CDR2 YYDKDF come from the germline V gene (reference sequence). The CDR3 coding sequence is TGTGCCACCAGCACCGCCTCTGGAAACACCATATATTTT. Protein product: CATSTASGNTIYF.

The chain uses TRBV5-1 and TRBJ1-5; 7 nucleotides agree with TRBD1. The germline V gene encodes CDR1 SGHRS and CDR2 YFSETQ. V lost 7 bases and J lost 7; bases outside the gene matches: 11. The length of the CDR3 is 14 residues. The CDR3 protein is CASSQAGGGQPQHF. In DNA, the CDR3 is TGCGCCAGCTCCCAAGCAGGGGGAGGGCAGCCCCAGCATTTT.

The CDR3 here is CASGGWADTQYF. The CDR3 DNA is TGTGCCAGCGGGGGCTGGGCAGATACGCAGTATTTT. The V gene is TRBV28, the J gene TRBJ2-3; the D gene is possibly TRBD1 (6 bases). Germline-derived CDR1 and CDR2 are MDHEN and SYDVKM. This CDR3 comprises 12 residues. V was shortened by 8 bases and J by 4 bases, with 10 bases between the two germline ends.

CDR3 bases: TGTGCCACCAGTGCCTCAGTTCTAGAGACCCAGTACTTC. It translates to CATSASVLETQYF. The rearrangement links TRBV24-1 to TRBJ2-5; unclear D gene. The CDR3 runs to 13 residues. CDR1 KGHDR and CDR2 SFDVKD come from the germline V gene. Trimming took 5 bases from V and 4 from J, leaving 10 bases between them.

V is TRBV27 and J is TRBJ2-3; D gene uncertain. The CDR3 sequence is 13 residues long. Trimming cost V 10 bases and J 2 bases, with 13 bases left between them. Germline CDR1 reads MNHEY; CDR2 reads SMNVEV (reference sequence). The CDR3 sequence: CATQSLNTDTQYF. CDR3 nucleotide sequence: TGTGCCACTCAATCACTAAACACAGATACGCAGTATTTT.

The chain employs TRBV28 and TRBJ1-1; TRBD1 is a possible D gene (6 bases). Between the trimmed V and J ends, which lost 2 bases and 11 bases, there was a span of 12 bases. There are 12 residues in the CDR3. The germline V gene encodes CDR1 MDHEN and CDR2 SYDVKM. The CDR3 is CASSLNRAVAFF. CDR3 nucleotide sequence: TGTGCCAGCAGTTTAAACAGGGCTGTGGCTTTCTTT.

The gene calls are TRBV11-2 and TRBJ2-7; 11 nucleotides match TRBD1. Looked up from germline, CDR1 is SGHAT and CDR2 is FQNNGV. The V segment lost 4 bases and the J segment 1 base; nucleotides outside the gene matches: 0. The CDR3 is 14 residues long. The CDR3 DNA reads as TGTGCCAGCAGCTGGGACAGGGGGTCCTACGAGCAGTACTTC. It is translated as CASSWDRGSYEQYF. The entire variable domain, with the rest obtained from reference TRBV11-2 and TRBJ2-7, is as follows: EAGVAQSPRYKIIEKRQSVAFWCNPISGHATLYWYQQILGQGPKLLIQFQNNGVVDDSQLPKDRFSAERLKGVDSTLKIQPAKLEDSAVYLCASSWDRGSYEQYFGPGTRLTVT.

The chain uses TRBV7-2 and TRBJ1-2, with 10 bases matching TRBD1. CDR1 and CDR2 (germline): SGHTA, FQGNSA. The CDR3 is 16 residues long. V gave up 5 bases and J gave up 6 bases; unmatched junction bases: 12. The CDR3 is CASSADRGRGSDGYTF. In DNA, the CDR3 is TGTGCCAGCAGCGCCGACAGGGGGCGCGGTTCGGATGGCTACACCTTC. Full variable domain (missing parts from reference TRBV7-2 and TRBJ1-2): GAGVSQSPSNKVTEKGKDVELRCDPISGHTALYWYRQSLGQGLEFLIYFQGNSAPDKSGLPSDRFSAERTGGSVSTLTIQRTQQEDSAVYLCASSADRGRGSDGYTFGSGTRLTVV.

V gene TRBV19 combines with J gene TRBJ2-6, with D hard to call. CDR3 length equals 17 residues. Trimming removed 5 bases at V and 2 bases at J, with 16 bases between. The germline CDR1 and CDR2 sequences are LNHDA and SQIVND (reference sequence). CDR3 loop: CASSDLRLDPGANVLTF. CDR3 sequence (DNA): TGTGCCAGTAGTGACCTCCGTCTTGACCCTGGGGCCAACGTCCTGACTTTC.

J is TRBJ2-3 and V is TRBV6-4; 7 bases fit TRBD2. With 10 bases clipped from V and 2 bases from J, the junction kept 9 bases outside the gene matches. This CDR3 spans 14 amino acids. Germline V gives CDR1 MRHNA, CDR2 SNTAGT. The DNA for the CDR3 is TGTGCCACCCGACCTAGCGGCCCCACAGATACGCAGTATTTT. Translating it yields CATRPSGPTDTQYF.

The chain uses TRBV11-2 and TRBJ1-3; 7 bases map to TRBD1. Germline V gene data show CDR1 as SGHAT and CDR2 as FQNNGV. CDR3 length: 15 amino acids. V dropped 3 bases and J dropped 0; count of bases not matched to a gene: 2. The DNA of the CDR3 is TGTGCCAGCAGCTTTGACAGGGACTCTGGAAACACCATATATTTT. It is translated as CASSFDRDSGNTIYF.

The chain is built from TRBV20-1 and TRBJ1-3; the D gene is possibly TRBD1 (5 bases). Germline loops: CDR1 DFQATT, CDR2 SNEGSKA (reference sequence). This CDR3 is built from 14 residues. Deletions cut 3 bases from V and 4 bases from J, with 13 bases between. The CDR3 here is CSASAGRKGNTIYF. CDR3 sequence (DNA): TGCAGTGCTAGTGCAGGGAGGAAAGGAAACACCATATATTTT.

The rearrangement uses TRBV19 and TRBJ2-3; D possibly corresponds to TRBD2 (5 bases). The V end was cut by 5 bases, the J end by 1 base, with 16 bases between. CDR1 and CDR2 from the germline V gene are LNHDA and SQIVND (reference sequence). The CDR3 spans 16 residues. This CDR3 is CASSYGDRWGTDTQYF. The CDR3 DNA reads as TGTGCCAGTAGTTACGGGGATCGGTGGGGCACAGATACGCAGTATTTT.

The chain joins TRBV11-3 to TRBJ2-3; D is undetermined. This CDR3 is 14 amino acids long. Per germline, CDR1 SGHNT and CDR2 YENEEA. V was pared by 4 bases and J by 5 bases, with 13 bases between. The CDR3 protein is CASSSGRWEDTQYF. In DNA form, the CDR3 reads TGTGCCAGCAGCTCTGGCAGGTGGGAAGATACGCAGTATTTT.

The chain is built from TRBV4-3 and TRBJ2-6; perhaps TRBD1 as D (6 bases). This CDR3 contains 18 residues. From germline, CDR1 is LGHNA and CDR2 YSLEER. Deletions cut 0 bases from V and 0 bases from J, with 12 bases between. CDR3 DNA sequence: TGCGCCAGCAGCCAAGAAGGACAGTACAGCTCTGGGGCCAACGTCCTGACTTTC. It codes for CASSQEGQYSSGANVLTF.

J is TRBJ1-2 and V is TRBV7-9; D call uncertain. V was trimmed by 1 base and J by 5 bases, leaving 5 bases between them. Germline V lookup: CDR1 SEHNR, CDR2 FQNEAQ (reference sequence). The CDR3 consists of 12 residues. In DNA, the CDR3 is TGTGCCAGCAGCTTAGACATATATGGCTACACCTTC. Translating gives CASSLDIYGYTF.

J is TRBJ1-1 and V is TRBV27; D might be TRBD1 (6 bases). V lost 1 base and J 7 bases, leaving 16 bases between the germline ends. CDR1 and CDR2 from the germline V gene are MNHEY and SMNVEV (reference sequence). The CDR3 is 15 amino acids. CDR3 nucleotides: TGTGCCAGCAGTTTATACTACGGGACACCAAATGAAGCTTTCTTT. Translated, it gives CASSLYYGTPNEAFF.

The chain couples TRBV12-3 or TRBV12-4 to TRBJ1-6, with a tentative D call TRBD1 (6 bases). CDR3 size: 11 residues. V lost 6 bases to trimming and J lost 12 bases, with 9 bases between them. In nucleotides, the CDR3 is TGTGCCAGCAGCGCCAGGGGACCCCTCCACTTT. Its translation is CASSARGPLHF.

This sequence joins TRBV6-4 and TRBJ2-3; D might be TRBD2 (6 bases). In germline, CDR1 is MRHNA, CDR2 SNTAGT. V lost 5 bases and J lost 3, with 15 bases in between. The CDR3 length is 15 residues. CDR3 amino acids: CASSQLGGSTDTQYF. The CDR3 nucleotides read TGTGCCAGCAGTCAACTTGGGGGGAGTACAGATACGCAGTATTTT.